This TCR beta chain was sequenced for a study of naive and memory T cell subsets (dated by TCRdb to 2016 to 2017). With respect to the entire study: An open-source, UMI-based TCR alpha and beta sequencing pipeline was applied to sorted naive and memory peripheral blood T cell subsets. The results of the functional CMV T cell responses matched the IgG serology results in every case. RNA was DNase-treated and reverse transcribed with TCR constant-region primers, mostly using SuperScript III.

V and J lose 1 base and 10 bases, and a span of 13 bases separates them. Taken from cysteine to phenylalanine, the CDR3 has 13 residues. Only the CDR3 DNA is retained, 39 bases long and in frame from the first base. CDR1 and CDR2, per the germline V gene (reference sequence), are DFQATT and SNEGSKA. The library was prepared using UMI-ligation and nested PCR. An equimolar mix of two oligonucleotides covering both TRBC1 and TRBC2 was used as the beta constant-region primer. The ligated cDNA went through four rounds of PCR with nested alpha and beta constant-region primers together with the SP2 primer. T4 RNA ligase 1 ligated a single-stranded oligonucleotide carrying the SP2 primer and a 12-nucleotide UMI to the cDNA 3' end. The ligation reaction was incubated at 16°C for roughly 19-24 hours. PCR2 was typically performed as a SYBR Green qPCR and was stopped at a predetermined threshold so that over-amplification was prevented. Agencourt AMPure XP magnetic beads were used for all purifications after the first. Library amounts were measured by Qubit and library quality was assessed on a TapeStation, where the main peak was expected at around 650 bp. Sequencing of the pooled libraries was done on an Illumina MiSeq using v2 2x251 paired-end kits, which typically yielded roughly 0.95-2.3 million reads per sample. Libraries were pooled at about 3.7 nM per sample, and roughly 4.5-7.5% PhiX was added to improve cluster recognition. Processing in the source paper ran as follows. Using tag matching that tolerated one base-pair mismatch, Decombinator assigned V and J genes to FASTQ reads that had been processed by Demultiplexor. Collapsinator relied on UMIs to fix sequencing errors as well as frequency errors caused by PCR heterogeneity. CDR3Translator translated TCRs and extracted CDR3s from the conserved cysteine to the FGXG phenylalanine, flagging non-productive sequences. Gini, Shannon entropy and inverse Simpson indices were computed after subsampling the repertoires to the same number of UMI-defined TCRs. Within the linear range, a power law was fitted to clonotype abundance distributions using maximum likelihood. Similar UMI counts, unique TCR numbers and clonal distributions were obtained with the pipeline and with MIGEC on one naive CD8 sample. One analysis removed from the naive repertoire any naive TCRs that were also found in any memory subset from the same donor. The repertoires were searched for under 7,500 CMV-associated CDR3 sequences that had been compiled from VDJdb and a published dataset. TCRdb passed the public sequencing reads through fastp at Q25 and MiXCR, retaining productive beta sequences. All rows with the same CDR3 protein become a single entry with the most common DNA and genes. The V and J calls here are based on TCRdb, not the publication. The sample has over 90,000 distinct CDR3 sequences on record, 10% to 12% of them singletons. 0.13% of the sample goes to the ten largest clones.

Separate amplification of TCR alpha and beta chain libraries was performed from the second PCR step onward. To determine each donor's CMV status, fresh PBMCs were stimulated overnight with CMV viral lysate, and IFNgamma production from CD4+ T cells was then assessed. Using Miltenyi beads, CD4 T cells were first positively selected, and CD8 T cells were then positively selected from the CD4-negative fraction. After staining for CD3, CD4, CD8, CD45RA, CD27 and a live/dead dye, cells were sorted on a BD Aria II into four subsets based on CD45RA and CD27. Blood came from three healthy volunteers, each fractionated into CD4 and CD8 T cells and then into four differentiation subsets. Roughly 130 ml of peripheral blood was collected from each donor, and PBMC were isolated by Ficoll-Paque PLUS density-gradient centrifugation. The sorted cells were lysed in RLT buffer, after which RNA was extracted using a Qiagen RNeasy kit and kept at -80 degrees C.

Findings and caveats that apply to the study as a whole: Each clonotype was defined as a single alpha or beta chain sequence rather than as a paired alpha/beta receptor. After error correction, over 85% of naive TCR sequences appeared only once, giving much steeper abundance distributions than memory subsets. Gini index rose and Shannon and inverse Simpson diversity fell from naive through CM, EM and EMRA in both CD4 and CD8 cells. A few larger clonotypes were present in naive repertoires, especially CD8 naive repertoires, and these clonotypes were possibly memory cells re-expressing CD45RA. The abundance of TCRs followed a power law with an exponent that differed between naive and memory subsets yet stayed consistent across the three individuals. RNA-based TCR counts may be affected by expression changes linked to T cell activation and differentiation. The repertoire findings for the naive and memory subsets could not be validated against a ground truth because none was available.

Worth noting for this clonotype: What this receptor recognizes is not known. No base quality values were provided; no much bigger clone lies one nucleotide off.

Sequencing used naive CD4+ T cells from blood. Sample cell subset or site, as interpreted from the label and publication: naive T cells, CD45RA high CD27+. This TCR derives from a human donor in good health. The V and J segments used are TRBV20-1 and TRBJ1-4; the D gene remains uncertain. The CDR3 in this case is CSARGTRLGKLFF. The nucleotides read TGCAGTGCTAGAGGAACCCGCCTAGGAAAACTGTTTTTT.